The 9 T cell receptor beta chains below all came from one sample that was sequenced in a study of T-cell memory formation after mild COVID-19 (dated by TCRdb to the early 2020s). The protocol used for the library was 5' RACE. Instrument on record: Illumina NovaSeq 6000. The public reads were quality trimmed at Q25 with fastp and then assembled into clones with MiXCR by TCRdb, keeping productive beta chains. Under each unique CDR3 protein, matching rows form one entry showing the most common genes and DNA. The sample table records 300,000 to 400,000 distinct CDR3 sequences; over 25% of these occur just once. The ten largest make up 13% of the sample. Sequencing was done on a sample of PBMCs or a T cell subset sorted from them (not recorded which). All receptors come from an adult woman who had mild COVID-19 (a few samples of this study predate the infection). The sample titles of this study are shuffled in the database, so cell type and time point are left out; the donor was told from shared clones.

The gene calls are TRBV5-1 and TRBJ2-3, with TRBD2 matching 11 bases. After removal of 3 bases from V and 3 bases from J, the junction contained 12 bases not matched to a gene. Germline values: CDR1 SGHRS, CDR2 YFSETQ. The CDR3 length is 18 residues. DNA for the CDR3: TGCGCCAGCAGCTCAACAGGGCTAGCGGGGGGACGGACAGATACGCAGTATTTT. Protein product: CASSSTGLAGGRTDTQYF.

This clonotype was seen a single time. This chain uses TRBV19 with TRBJ1-5, with no clear D. The V gene's germline CDR1 is LNHDA and CDR2 SQIVND (reference sequence). The CDR3 sequence is 15 residues long. V was shortened by 1 base and J by 8 bases, with 15 bases between the two germline ends. In nucleotides, the CDR3 is TGTGCCAGTAGTATAGGGGGTACCCGGGGAGAGCCCCAGCATTTT. This codes for CASSIGGTRGEPQHF.

The genes are TRBV6-2 or TRBV6-3 and TRBJ2-1, with 10 bases matching TRBD2. This CDR3 region has 15 residues. V shed 3 bases and J 4 bases; nucleotides not matched to a gene: 3. Germline-derived CDR1 and CDR2 are MNHEY and SVGEGT. This CDR3 reads CASSYGLAEYNEQFF. The CDR3, as DNA: TGTGCCAGCAGTTATGGACTAGCGGAATACAATGAGCAGTTCTTC.

V is TRBV18 and J is TRBJ2-7, with D perhaps matching TRBD2 (5 bases). V gave up 3 bases and J gave up 4 bases, with 10 bases separating them. CDR3 length: 13 residues. Germline CDR1 reads KGHSH; CDR2 reads LQKENI. The CDR3 DNA is TGTGCCAGCTCACCTATGAGGGCGTACGAGCAGTACTTC. Protein sequence: CASSPMRAYEQYF. The variable domain in full, completed from reference TRBV18 and TRBJ2-7, reads NAGVMQNPRHLVRRRGQEARLRCSPMKGHSHVYWYRQLPEEGLKFMVYLQKENIIDESGMPKERFSAEFPKEGPSILRIQQVVRGDSAAYFCASSPMRAYEQYFGPGTRLTVT.

V gene TRBV6-5 combines with J gene TRBJ2-5; D not certain. The CDR3 extends over 13 amino acids. The germline V and J ends were trimmed by 6 bases and 2 bases, with 10 bases remaining between them. CDR1 and CDR2 from the germline V gene are MNHEY and SVGAGI. The CDR3 nucleotides are TGTGCCAGCAGGAGTCGGATACAAGAGACCCAGTACTTC. Protein: CASRSRIQETQYF.

This clonotype occurred a few times. The chain is built from TRBV18 and TRBJ2-5; the match to TRBD1 covers 9 bases. Germline assignment: CDR1 KGHSH and CDR2 LQKENI. The length of the CDR3 is 16 residues. Losses at the gene ends were 5 bases for V and 5 bases for J; bases not matched to a gene: 12. CDR3 in DNA: TGTGCCAGCTCAGCCACAGGGGGCGGCCGACTGGAGACCCAGTACTTC. Its protein product is CASSATGGGRLETQYF. Supplemented by reference TRBV18 and TRBJ2-5, the full variable domain reads NAGVMQNPRHLVRRRGQEARLRCSPMKGHSHVYWYRQLPEEGLKFMVYLQKENIIDESGMPKERFSAEFPKEGPSILRIQQVVRGDSAAYFCASSATGGGRLETQYFGPGTRLLVL.

The chain carries TRBV5-1 and TRBJ2-1; D not resolved. The germline V gene encodes CDR1 SGHRS and CDR2 YFSETQ. V lost 4 bases, J lost 5 bases, and 13 bases lay in between. The length of the CDR3 is 14 residues. CDR3 sequence (DNA): TGCGCCAGCAGCCCTTTGGGCGCAAACAATGAGCAGTTCTTC. Amino acids: CASSPLGANNEQFF.

The chain couples TRBV10-3 to TRBJ1-2; D perhaps matches TRBD1 (5 bases). This CDR3 is built from 19 residues. Germline CDR1 reads ENHRY; CDR2 reads SYGVKD. V lost 3 bases, J lost 0 bases, and 23 bases lay in between. CDR3 sequence: CAISDPFGAQGPSNYGYTF. The CDR3 bases are TGTGCCATCAGTGACCCGTTTGGGGCTCAAGGCCCTTCTAACTATGGCTACACCTTC.

This CDR3 reads CSVVSGVDYEQYF. The CDR3 coding sequence is TGCAGCGTTGTATCCGGGGTTGACTACGAGCAGTACTTC. The V gene is TRBV29-1, the J gene TRBJ2-7; the D gene is possibly TRBD2 (5 bases). Germline V gene lookup returns CDR1 SQVTM and CDR2 ANQGSEA. Between the trimmed V and J ends, which lost 4 bases and 3 bases, there was a span of 13 bases. This CDR3 comprises 13 residues.